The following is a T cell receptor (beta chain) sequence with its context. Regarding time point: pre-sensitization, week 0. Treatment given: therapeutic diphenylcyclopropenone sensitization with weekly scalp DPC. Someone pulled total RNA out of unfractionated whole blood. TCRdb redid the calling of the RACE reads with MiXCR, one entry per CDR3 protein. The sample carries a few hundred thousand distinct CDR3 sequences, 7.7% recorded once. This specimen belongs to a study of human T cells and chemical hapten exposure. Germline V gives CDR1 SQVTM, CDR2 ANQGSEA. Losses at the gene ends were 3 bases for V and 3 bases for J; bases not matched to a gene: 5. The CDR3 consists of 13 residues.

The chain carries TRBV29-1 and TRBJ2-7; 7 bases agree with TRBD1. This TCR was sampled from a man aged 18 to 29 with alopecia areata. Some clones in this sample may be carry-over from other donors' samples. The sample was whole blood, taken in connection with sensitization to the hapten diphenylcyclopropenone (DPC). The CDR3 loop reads CSVETGIGYEQYF. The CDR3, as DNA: TGCAGCGTTGAGACAGGGATCGGCTACGAGCAGTACTTC.